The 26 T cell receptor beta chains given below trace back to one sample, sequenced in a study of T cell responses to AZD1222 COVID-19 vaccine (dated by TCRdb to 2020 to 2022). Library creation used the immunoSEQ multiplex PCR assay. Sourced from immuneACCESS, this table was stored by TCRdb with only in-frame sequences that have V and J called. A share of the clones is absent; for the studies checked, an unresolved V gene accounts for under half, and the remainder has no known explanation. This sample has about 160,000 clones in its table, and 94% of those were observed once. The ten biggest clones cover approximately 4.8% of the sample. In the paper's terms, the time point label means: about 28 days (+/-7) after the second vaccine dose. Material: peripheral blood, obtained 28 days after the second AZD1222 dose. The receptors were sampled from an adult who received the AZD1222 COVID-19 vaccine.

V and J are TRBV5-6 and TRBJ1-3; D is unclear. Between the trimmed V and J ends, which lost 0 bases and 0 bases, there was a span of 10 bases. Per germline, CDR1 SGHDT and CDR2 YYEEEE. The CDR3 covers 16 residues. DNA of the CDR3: TGTGCCAGCAGCTTGGCCAACCTCCCCTCTGGAAACACCATATATTTT. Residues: CASSLANLPSGNTIYF.

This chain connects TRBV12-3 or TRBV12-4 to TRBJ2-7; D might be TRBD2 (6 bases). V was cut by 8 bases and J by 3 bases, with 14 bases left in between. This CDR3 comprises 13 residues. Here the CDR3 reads CASSLSEGYEQYF. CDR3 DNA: TGTGCCAGCTCCCTCTCGGAGGGCTACGAGCAGTACTTC.

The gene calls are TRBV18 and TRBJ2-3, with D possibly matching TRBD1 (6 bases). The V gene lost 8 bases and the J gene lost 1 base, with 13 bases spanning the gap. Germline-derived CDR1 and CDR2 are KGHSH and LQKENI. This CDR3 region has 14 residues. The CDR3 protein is CASKQGSGTDTQYF. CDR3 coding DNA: TGTGCCAGCAAACAGGGATCTGGCACAGATACGCAGTATTTT.

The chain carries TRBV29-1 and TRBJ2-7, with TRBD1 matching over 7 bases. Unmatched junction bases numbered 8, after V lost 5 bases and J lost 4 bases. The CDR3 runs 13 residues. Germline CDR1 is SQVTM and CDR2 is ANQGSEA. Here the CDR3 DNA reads TGCAGCGTTCGCAGGGGGATAGAGTACGAGCAGTACTTC. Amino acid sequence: CSVRRGIEYEQYF.

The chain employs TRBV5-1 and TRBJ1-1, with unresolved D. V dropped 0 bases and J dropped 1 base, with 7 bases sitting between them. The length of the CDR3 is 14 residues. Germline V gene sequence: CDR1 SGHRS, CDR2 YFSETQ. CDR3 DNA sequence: TGCGCCAGCAGCTTGGGTCCTACGAACACTGAAGCTTTCTTT. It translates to CASSLGPTNTEAFF.

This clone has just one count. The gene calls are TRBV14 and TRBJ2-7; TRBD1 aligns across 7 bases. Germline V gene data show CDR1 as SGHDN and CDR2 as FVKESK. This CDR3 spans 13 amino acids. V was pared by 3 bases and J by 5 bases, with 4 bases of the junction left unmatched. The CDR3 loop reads CASSQDRRDEQYF. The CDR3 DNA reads TGTGCCAGCAGCCAGGACAGGCGGGACGAGCAGTACTTC.

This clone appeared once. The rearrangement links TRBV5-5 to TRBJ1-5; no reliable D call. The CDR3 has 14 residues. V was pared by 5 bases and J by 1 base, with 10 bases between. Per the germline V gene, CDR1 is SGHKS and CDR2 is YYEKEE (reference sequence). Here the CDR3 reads CASSLTTSNQPQHF. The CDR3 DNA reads TGTGCCAGCAGTCTGACAACAAGCAATCAGCCCCAGCATTTT.

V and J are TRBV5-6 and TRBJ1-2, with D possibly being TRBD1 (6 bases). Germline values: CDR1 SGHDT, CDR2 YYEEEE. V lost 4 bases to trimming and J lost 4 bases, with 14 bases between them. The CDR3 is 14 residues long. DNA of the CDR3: TGTGCCAGCAGCCTGGGACAAAAAGTCTATGGCTACACCTTC. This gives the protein CASSLGQKVYGYTF.

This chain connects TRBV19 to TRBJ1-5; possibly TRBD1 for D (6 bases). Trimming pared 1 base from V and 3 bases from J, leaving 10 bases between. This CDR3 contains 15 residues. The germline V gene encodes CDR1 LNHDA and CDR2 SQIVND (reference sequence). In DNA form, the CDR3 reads TGTGCCAGTAGTATAGTAGGGGGGGCCAATCAGCCCCAGCATTTT. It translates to CASSIVGGANQPQHF.

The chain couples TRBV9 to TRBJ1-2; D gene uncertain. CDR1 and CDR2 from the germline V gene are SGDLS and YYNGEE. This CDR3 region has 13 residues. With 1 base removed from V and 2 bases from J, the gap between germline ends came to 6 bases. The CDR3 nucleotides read TGTGCCAGCAGCGTAAAACCCAACTATGGCTACACCTTC. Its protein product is CASSVKPNYGYTF.

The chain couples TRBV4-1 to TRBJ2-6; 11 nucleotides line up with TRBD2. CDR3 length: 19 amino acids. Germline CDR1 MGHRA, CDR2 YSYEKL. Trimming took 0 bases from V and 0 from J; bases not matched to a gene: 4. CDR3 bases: TGCGCCAGCAGCCAAGAGGGACTAGCGGATTACTCTGGGGCCAACGTCCTGACTTTC. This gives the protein CASSQEGLADYSGANVLTF.

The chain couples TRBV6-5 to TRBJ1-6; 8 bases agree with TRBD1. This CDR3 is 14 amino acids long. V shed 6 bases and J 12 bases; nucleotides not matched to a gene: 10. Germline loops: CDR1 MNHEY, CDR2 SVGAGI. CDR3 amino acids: CASRPLSGGGPLHF. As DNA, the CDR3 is TGTGCCAGCAGACCCTTATCAGGGGGCGGACCCCTCCACTTT.

The CDR3 is CSVEAYGTGISNTEAFF. CDR3 in DNA: TGCAGCGTTGAGGCCTATGGGACAGGGATATCGAACACTGAAGCTTTCTTT. This chain connects TRBV29-1 to TRBJ1-1; 9 nucleotides agree with TRBD1. The J segment lost 1 base and the V segment lost 3 bases, leaving 12 bases of the junction unmatched. The CDR3 is 17 residues long. The V gene's germline CDR1 is SQVTM and CDR2 ANQGSEA.

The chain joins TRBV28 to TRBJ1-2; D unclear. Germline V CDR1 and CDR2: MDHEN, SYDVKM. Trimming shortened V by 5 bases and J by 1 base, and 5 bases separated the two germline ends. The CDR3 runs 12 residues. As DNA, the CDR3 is TGTGCCAGCAGTCCCTTTAACTATGGCTACACCTTC. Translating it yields CASSPFNYGYTF.

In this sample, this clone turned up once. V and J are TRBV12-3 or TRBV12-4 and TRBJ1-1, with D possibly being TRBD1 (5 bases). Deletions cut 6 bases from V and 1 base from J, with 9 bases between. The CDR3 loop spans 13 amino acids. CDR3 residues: CASSSTGNTEAFF. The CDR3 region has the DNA TGTGCCAGCAGCAGTACAGGGAACACTGAAGCTTTCTTT.

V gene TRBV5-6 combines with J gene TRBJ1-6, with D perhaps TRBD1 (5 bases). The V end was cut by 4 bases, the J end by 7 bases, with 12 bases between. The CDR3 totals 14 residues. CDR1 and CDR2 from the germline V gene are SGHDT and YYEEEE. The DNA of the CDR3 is TGTGCCAGCAGCCTGCTGGGACCAAATTCACCCCTCCACTTT. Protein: CASSLLGPNSPLHF.

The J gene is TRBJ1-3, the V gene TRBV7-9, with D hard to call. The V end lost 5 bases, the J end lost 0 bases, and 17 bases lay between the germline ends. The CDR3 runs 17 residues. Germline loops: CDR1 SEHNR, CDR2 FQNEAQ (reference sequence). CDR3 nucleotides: TGTGCCAGCAGCGCGACCCCTTACAAGAGCTCTGGAAACACCATATATTTT. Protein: CASSATPYKSSGNTIYF. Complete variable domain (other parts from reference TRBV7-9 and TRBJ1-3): DTGVSQNPRHKITKRGQNVTFRCDPISEHNRLYWYRQTLGQGPEFLTYFQNEAQLEKSRLLSDRFSAERPKGSFSTLEIQRTEQGDSAMYLCASSATPYKSSGNTIYFGEGSWLTVV.

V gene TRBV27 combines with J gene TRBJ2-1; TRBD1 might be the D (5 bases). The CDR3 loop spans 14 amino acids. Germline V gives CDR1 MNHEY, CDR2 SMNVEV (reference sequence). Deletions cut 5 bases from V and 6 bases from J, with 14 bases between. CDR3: CASSRLTVSNEQFF. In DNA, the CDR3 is TGTGCCAGCAGTCGTCTGACAGTATCCAATGAGCAGTTCTTC.

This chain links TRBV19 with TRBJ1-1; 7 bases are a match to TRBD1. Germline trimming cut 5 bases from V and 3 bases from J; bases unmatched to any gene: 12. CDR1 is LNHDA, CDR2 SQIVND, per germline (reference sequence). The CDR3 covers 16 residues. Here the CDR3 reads CASSPREGAMDTEAFF. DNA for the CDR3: TGTGCCAGTAGTCCACGGGAGGGGGCAATGGACACTGAAGCTTTCTTT.

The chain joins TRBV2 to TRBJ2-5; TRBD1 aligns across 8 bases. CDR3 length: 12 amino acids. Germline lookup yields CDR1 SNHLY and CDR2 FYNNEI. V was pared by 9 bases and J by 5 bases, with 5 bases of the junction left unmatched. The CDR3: CARTGVGETQYF. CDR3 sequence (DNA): TGTGCCAGGACAGGGGTAGGCGAGACCCAGTACTTC. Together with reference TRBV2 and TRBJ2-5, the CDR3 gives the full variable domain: EPEVTQTPSHQVTQMGQEVILRCVPISNHLYFYWYRQILGQKVEFLVSFYNNEISEKSEIFDDQFSVERPDGSNFTLKIRSTKLEDSAMYFCARTGVGETQYFGPGTRLLVL.

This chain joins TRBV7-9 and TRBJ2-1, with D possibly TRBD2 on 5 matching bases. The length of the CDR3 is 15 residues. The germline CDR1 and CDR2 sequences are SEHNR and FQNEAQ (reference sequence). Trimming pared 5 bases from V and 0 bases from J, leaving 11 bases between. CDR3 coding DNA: TGTGCCAGCAGCGCAAGCGGTAGCTCCTACAATGAGCAGTTCTTC. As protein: CASSASGSSYNEQFF.

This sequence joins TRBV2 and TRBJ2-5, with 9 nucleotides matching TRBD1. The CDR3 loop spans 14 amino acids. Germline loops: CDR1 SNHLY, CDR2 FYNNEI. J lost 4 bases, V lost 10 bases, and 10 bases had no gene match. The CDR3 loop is CATRRDRERETQYF. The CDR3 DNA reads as TGTGCCACAAGACGGGACAGGGAAAGAGAGACCCAGTACTTC.

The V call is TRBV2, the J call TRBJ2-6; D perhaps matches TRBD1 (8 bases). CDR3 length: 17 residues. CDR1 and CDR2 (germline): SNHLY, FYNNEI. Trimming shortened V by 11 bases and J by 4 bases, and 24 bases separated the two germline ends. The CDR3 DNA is TGTGCCGGGGGGGGCCCCAGGGGGCTACTCGGGGCCAACGTCCTGACTTTC. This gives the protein CAGGGPRGLLGANVLTF.

CDR3 amino acids: CASRAEAGGYEQYF. For the CDR3, the DNA is TGTGCCAGCAGGGCGGAGGCCGGAGGGTACGAGCAGTACTTC. The chain employs TRBV11-2 and TRBJ2-7; D might be TRBD2 (6 bases). Trimming pared 6 bases from V and 4 bases from J, leaving 16 bases between. Germline V gene lookup returns CDR1 SGHAT and CDR2 FQNNGV. The CDR3 is 14 residues long.

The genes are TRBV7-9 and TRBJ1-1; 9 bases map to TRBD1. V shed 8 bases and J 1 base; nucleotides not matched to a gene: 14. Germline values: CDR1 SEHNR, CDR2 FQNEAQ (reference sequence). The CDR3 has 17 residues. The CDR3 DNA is TGTGCCAGCGCGACACAGGACAGGGGCGGTAAGAACACTGAAGCTTTCTTT. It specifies CASATQDRGGKNTEAFF.

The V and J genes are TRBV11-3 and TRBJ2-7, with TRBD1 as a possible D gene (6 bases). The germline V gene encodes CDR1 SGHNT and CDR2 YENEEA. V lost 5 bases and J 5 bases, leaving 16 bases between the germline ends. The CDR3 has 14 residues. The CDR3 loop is CASSPTGRGNEQYF. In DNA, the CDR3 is TGTGCCAGCAGCCCGACAGGCCGAGGGAACGAGCAGTACTTC.